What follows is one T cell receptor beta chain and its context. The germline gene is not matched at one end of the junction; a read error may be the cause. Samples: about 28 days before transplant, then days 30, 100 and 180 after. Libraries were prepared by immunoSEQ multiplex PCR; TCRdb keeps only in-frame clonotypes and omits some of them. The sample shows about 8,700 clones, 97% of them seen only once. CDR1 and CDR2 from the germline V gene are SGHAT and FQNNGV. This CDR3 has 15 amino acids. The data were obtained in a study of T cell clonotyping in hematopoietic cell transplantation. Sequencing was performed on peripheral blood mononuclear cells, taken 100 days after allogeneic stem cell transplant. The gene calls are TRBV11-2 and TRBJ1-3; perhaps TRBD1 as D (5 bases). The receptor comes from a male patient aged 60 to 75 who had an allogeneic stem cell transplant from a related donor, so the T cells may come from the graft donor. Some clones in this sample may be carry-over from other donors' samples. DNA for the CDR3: TGTGCCAGCAGCCCCATTACCTCGGGGGGAAAGACCATATATTTT. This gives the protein CASSPITSGGKTIYF.